This is a list of T cell receptor beta chains from one sample in a study of CD4 T cells in relation to SARS-CoV-2 and coronaviruses. Sequenced by immunoSEQ multiplex PCR; TCRdb stores in-frame clones only, minus some. Among some 69,000 clones listed, 94% were seen once. Source material: naive CD4+ T cells from PBMCs. The receptors shown here come from a human donor in good health. Each CDR3 is given with its conserved first and last residue. D genes are given only for firm matches.

v_call: TRBV19
d_call: TRBD1
cdr3_length: 15
j_call: TRBJ1-2
cdr3_aa: CASSIRDRINYGYTF
cdr3_nt: TGTGCCAGTAGTATAAGGGACAGAATAAACTATGGCTACACCTTC

v_call: TRBV4-2
d_call: TRBD1
cdr3_length: 18
j_call: TRBJ1-1
cdr3_aa: CASSQGRTGAGENTEAFF
cdr3_nt: TGTGCCAGCAGCCAAGGGCGGACAGGGGCGGGAGAGAACACTGAAGCTTTCTTT

v_call: TRBV28
d_call: NA
cdr3_length: 12
j_call: TRBJ1-2
cdr3_aa: CASSLWGIGYTF
cdr3_nt: TGTGCCAGCAGTTTATGGGGGATTGGCTACACCTTC

v_call: TRBV5-4
d_call: TRBD2
cdr3_length: 15
j_call: TRBJ2-1
cdr3_aa: CASSLVGTRGSEQFF
cdr3_nt: TGTGCCAGCAGCTTGGTTGGGACTAGAGGGTCTGAGCAGTTCTTC

v_call: TRBV7-2
d_call: TRBD2
cdr3_length: 15
j_call: TRBJ2-1
cdr3_aa: CASSWASGTNNEQFF
cdr3_nt: TGTGCCAGCAGCTGGGCTAGCGGGACTAACAATGAGCAGTTCTTC

v_call: TRBV10-3
d_call: NA
cdr3_length: 14
j_call: TRBJ1-5
cdr3_aa: CAISEEPAGQPQHF
cdr3_nt: TGTGCCATCAGTGAGGAACCCGCGGGCCAGCCCCAGCATTTT

v_call: TRBV3-1/TRBV3-2
d_call: NA
cdr3_length: 16
j_call: TRBJ1-1
cdr3_aa: CASSQRTGSMNTEAFF
cdr3_nt: TGTGCCAGCAGCCAAAGGACGGGAAGCATGAACACTGAAGCTTTCTTT

v_call: TRBV28
d_call: TRBD1
cdr3_length: 15
j_call: TRBJ2-1
cdr3_aa: CASYRGPSSYNEQFF
cdr3_nt: TGTGCCAGTTACAGGGGGCCGAGCTCCTACAATGAGCAGTTCTTC

v_call: TRBV7-2
d_call: NA
cdr3_length: 15
j_call: TRBJ2-1
cdr3_aa: CASSLAGGFGNEQFF
cdr3_nt: TGTGCCAGCAGCTTAGCGGGAGGTTTTGGCAATGAGCAGTTCTTC

v_call: TRBV5-1
d_call: NA
cdr3_length: 14
j_call: TRBJ2-3
cdr3_aa: CASSLGRPTDTQYF
cdr3_nt: TGCGCCAGCAGCTTGGGGCGGCCGACAGATACGCAGTATTTT